These 3 T cell receptor beta chains were all obtained from the same sample, sequenced in a study of T cells after yellow fever vaccination. TCRdb recomputed calls from the 5' RACE reads with MiXCR, one row per CDR3 protein. The sample contains about 320,000 distinct CDR3 sequences, around 4.5% of which appear only once. This material consisted of PBMCs, taken 15 days after the yellow fever booster vaccination. Every receptor here comes from a man between 18 and 35 years old who received the YFV17D yellow fever vaccine.

This clonotype was counted ten times or more. This chain connects TRBV27 to TRBJ2-7; D remains unclear. Trimming shortened V by 2 bases and J by 1 base, and 6 bases separated the two germline ends. Germline V lookup: CDR1 MNHEY, CDR2 SMNVEV (reference sequence). This CDR3 comprises 13 residues. CDR3 residues: CASSLMDSYEQYF. CDR3 bases: TGTGCCAGCAGTTTAATGGATTCCTACGAGCAGTACTTC.

This clonotype showed up just a few times. This chain uses TRBV7-3 with TRBJ1-2; D ambiguous. The CDR3 runs 15 residues. The germline V gene encodes CDR1 SGHTA and CDR2 FQGTGA. Deletions cut 1 base from V and 2 bases from J, with 11 bases between. The CDR3 DNA is TGTGCCAGCAGCTTAAACCCCCACGGCAACTATGGCTACACCTTC. Protein product: CASSLNPHGNYGYTF. The full variable domain, completed using reference TRBV7-3 and TRBJ1-2, is GAGVSQTPSNKVTEKGKYVELRCDPISGHTALYWYRQSLGQGPEFLIYFQGTGAADDSGLPNDRFFAVRPEGSVSTLKIQRTERGDSAVYLCASSLNPHGNYGYTFGSGTRLTVV.

This clonotype has a count of ten or more. The CDR3 bases are TGTGCCAGCAGCTTAGTGGGCGGGGGAAACAATGAGCAGTTCTTC. As protein: CASSLVGGGNNEQFF. The rearrangement joins TRBV7-6 to TRBJ2-1; 7 bases line up with TRBD2. Trimming removed 1 base from V and 5 bases from J; junction bases left unmatched: 5. CDR1 is SGHVS, CDR2 FNYEAQ, per germline. This CDR3 spans 15 amino acids.